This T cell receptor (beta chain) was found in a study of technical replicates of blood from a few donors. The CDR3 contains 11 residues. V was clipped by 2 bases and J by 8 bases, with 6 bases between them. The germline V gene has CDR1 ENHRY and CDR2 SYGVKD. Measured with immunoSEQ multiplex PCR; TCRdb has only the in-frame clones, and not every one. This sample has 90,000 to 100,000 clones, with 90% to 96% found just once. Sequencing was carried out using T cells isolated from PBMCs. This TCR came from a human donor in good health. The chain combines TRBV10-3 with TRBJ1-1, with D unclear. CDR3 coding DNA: TGTGCCATCAGTGAGGGCCACGAAGCTTTCTTT. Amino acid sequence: CAISEGHEAFF.